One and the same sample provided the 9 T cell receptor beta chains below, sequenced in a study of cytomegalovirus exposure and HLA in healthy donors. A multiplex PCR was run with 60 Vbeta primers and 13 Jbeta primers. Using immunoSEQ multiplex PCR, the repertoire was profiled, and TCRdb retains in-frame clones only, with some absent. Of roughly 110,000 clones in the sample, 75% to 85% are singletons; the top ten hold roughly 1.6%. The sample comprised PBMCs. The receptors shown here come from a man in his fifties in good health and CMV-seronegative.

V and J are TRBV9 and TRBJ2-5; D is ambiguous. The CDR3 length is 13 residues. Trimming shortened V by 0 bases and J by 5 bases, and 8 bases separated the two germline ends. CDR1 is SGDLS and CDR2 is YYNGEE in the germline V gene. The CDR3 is CASSVESFETQYF. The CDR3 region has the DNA TGTGCCAGCAGCGTAGAGAGTTTCGAGACCCAGTACTTC.

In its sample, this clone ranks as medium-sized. CDR3 residues: CASSSGQGLNTEAFF. The CDR3 bases are TGTGCCAGCAGCTCAGGACAGGGGCTGAACACTGAAGCTTTCTTT. This sequence joins TRBV7-3 and TRBJ1-1; 9 bases are a match to TRBD1. CDR3 size: 15 residues. V lost 4 bases and J lost 0; bases outside the gene matches: 3. Germline V gene lookup returns CDR1 SGHTA and CDR2 FQGTGA.

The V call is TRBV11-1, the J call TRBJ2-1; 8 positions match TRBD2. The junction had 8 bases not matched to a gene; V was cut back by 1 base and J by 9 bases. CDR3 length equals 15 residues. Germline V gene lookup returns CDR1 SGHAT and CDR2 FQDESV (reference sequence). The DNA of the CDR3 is TGTGCCAGCAGCTTAGGGGGGACTAGGGGGGCTGAGCAGTTCTTC. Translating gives CASSLGGTRGAEQFF.

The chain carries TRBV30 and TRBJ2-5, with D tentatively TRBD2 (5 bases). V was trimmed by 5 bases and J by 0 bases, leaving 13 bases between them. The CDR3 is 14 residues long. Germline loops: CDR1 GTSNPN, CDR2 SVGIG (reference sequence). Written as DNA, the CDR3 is TGTGCCTGGTCCCTGTCGGGGTACCAAGAGACCCAGTACTTC. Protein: CAWSLSGYQETQYF. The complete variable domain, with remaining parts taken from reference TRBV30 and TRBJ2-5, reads SQTIHQWPATLVQPVGSPLSLECTVEGTSNPNLYWYRQAAGRGLQLLFYSVGIGQISSEVPQNLSASRPQDRQFILSSKKLLLSDSGFYLCAWSLSGYQETQYFGPGTRLLVL.

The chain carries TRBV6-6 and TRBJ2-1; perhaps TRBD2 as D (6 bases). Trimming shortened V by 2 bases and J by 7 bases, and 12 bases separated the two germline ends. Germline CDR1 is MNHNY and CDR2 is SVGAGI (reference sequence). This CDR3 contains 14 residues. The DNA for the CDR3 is TGTGCCAGCAGTTACGGGGGGACTGTGAATGAGCAGTTCTTC. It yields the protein CASSYGGTVNEQFF.

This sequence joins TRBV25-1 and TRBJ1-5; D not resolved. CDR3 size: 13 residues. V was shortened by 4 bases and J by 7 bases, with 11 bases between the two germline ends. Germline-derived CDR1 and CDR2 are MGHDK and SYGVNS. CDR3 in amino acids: CASSGGFGQPQHF. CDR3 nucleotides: TGTGCCAGCAGTGGAGGGTTTGGACAGCCCCAGCATTTT.

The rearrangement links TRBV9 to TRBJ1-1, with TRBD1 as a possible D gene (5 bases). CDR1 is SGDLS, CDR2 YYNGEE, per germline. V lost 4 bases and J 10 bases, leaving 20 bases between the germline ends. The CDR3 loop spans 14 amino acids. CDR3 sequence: CASSPRAGGGVAFF. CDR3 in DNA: TGTGCCAGCAGCCCCCGTGCGGGGGGGGGTGTAGCTTTCTTT. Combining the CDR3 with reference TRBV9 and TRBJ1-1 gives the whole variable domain DSGVTQTPKHLITATGQRVTLRCSPRSGDLSVYWYQQSLDQGLQFLIQYYNGEERAKGNILERFSAQQFPDLHSELNLSSLELGDSALYFCASSPRAGGGVAFFGQGTRLTVV.

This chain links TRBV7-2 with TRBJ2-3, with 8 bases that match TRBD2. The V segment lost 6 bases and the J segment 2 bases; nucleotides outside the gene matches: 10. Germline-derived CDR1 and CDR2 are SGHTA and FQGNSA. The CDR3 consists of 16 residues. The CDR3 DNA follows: TGTGCCAGCAGTCCAGCGGGGGAACTCATCACAGATACGCAGTATTTT. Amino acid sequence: CASSPAGELITDTQYF.

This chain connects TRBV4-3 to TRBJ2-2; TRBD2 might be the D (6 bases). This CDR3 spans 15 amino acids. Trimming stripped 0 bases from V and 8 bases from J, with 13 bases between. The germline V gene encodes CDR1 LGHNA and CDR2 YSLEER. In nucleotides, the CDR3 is TGCGCCAGCAGCCAAGAACTAGCCGTACCTGGGGAGCTGTTTTTT. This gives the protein CASSQELAVPGELFF.